This T cell receptor (beta chain) appears in the sequencing data of a study of response to subunit inactivated influenza vaccine. General observations from the study: It was suggested by the authors that few new T cells are recruited by each seasonal influenza vaccination.

This clonotype was counted at least ten times. The antigen remains undetermined. Each CDR3 protein is one row after TCRdb ran MiXCR on the RT-PCR reads. The table shows about 190,000 distinct CDR3 sequences, with 13% to 15% occurring only once. The CDR3 spans 16 residues. V was trimmed by 1 base and J by 5 bases, leaving 15 bases between them. Germline V gene lookup returns CDR1 MGHRA and CDR2 YSYEKL. The sample in question was CD8+ T cells sorted from PBMCs, obtained more than 4 days after vaccination. V gene TRBV4-1 combines with J gene TRBJ2-1, with D unresolved. The receptor was derived from a man aged 50 to 59 who received an inactivated influenza vaccine. CDR3 loop: CASSQGPHLRDNEQFF. The CDR3 DNA sequence: TGCGCCAGCAGCCAAGGACCTCACCTTCGGGACAATGAGCAGTTCTTC.